Sequencing of this T cell receptor beta chain was carried out in a study of T-cell reconstitution after alpha-beta-depleted transplantation in children. Study findings and constraints: The origin of high day-60 TCRbeta diversity in some patients lay in surviving recipient T cells and thymic progenitors. By about two months after transplant, alpha-beta T cells reportedly arose from several hundred graft clones that had expanded.

Many counts were recorded for this clonotype. Its antigen is not known. The V end lost 6 bases, the J end lost 2 bases, and 14 bases lay between the germline ends. CDR3 length: 15 residues. Germline-derived CDR1 and CDR2 are MNHNS and SASEGT. It was with unique molecular identifiers that the TCRbeta library was prepared. Each CDR3 protein is one row after TCRdb ran MiXCR on the PCR reads. The sample consists of hundreds of thousands of distinct CDR3 sequences, around 13% of them appearing once. The receptor was derived from a girl aged 2 to 9 with congenital amegakaryocytic thrombocytopenia, due to receive a stem cell transplant. The rearrangement uses TRBV6-1 and TRBJ1-5; unclear D gene. This specimen consisted of PBMCs, obtained before TCRalphabeta/CD19-depleted stem cell transplant. CDR3 nucleotide sequence: TGTGCCAGCAGAATGACGGGCTTCGGCAATCAGCCCCAGCATTTT. Residues: CASRMTGFGNQPQHF.